This TCR beta chain was documented in a study of blood T cell repertoires in COVID-19. For the study at large: Acute-phase and convalescent COVID-19 samples originated in the United States, Italy and Spain. Nucleic acid was either cDNA or gDNA, and it came from T cells, B-cell-depleted T cells, or PBMCs.

Authors' analysis steps: How many nucleated cells were present was estimated from reference gene primer amplification. Only in-frame clones appear in the TCRdb table, and some are missing; sequencing was by immunoSEQ multiplex PCR. V and J calls and clone size are copied from that table; D and trimming were computed from the DNA. Counted here are some 50,000 clones, roughly 82% occurring once; the ten biggest clones make up less than 10%. The germline V gene encodes CDR1 MNHEY and CDR2 SVGAGI. Trimming pared 7 bases from V and 3 bases from J, leaving 9 bases between. The CDR3 runs to 13 residues. The sample comprised peripheral blood. The chain has TRBV6-5 and TRBJ2-2; D may be TRBD2 (6 bases). The sequence derives from a human donor in a cohort sampled during active COVID-19. The CDR3 region is CASTTSHTGELFF. The CDR3 DNA reads TGTGCCAGCACGACTAGTCACACCGGGGAGCTGTTTTTT.